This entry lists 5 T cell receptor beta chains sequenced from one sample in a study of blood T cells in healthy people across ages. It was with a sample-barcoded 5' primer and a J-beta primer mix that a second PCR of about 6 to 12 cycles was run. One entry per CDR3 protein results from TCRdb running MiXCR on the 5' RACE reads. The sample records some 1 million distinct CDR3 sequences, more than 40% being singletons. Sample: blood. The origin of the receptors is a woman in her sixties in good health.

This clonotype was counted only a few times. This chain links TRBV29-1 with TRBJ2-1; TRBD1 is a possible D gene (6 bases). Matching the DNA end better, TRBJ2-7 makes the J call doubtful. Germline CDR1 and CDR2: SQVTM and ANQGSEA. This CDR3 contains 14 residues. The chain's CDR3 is CSVEDQQGGREQYF. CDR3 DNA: TGCAGCGTTGAAGATCAACAGGGCGGTCGCGAGCAGTACTTC.

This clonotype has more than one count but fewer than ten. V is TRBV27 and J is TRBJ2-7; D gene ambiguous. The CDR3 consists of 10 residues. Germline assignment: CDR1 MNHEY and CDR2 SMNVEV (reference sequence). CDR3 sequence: CGILLHRQYF. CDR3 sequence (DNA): TGTGGGATACTATTGCACAGGCAGTACTTC.

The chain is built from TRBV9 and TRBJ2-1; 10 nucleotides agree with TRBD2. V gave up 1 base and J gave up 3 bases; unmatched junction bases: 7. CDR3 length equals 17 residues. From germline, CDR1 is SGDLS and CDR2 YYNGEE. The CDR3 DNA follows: TGTGCCAGCAGCGTACTGTCCCGGACTAGCGGCTACAATGAGCAGTTCTTC. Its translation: CASSVLSRTSGYNEQFF.

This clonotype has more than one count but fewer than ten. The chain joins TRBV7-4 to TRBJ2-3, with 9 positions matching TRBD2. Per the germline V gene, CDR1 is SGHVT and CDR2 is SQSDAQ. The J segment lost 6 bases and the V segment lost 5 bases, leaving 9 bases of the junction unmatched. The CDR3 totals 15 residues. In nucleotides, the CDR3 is TGTGCCAGCAGCAGACTAGCGGAGGCGTGGGATACGCAGTATTTT. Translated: CASSRLAEAWDTQYF.

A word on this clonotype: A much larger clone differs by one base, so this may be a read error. CDR3 protein: CSARLSGIGEQYF. The CDR3 DNA reads as TGCAGTGCTCGCTTGTCGGGGATCGGTGAGCAGTACTTC. J is TRBJ2-5 and V is TRBV20-1; D may be TRBD2 (5 bases). Per germline, CDR1 DFQATT and CDR2 SNEGSKA (reference sequence). The CDR3 extends over 13 amino acids. Trimming took off 5 bases at V and 11 bases at J, with 21 bases between the two ends.